This T cell receptor beta chain emerged from a study of regulatory T cells in long-lasting Graves disease. General study results and limits: Patients whose Graves' disease persisted exhibited lower TCR diversity than those newly diagnosed.

Both iRepertoire HTBI primers and Arm-PCR of CDR3 regions were used to build the TCR beta libraries. TCRdb reprocessed the multiplex PCR reads via MiXCR and lists one record per CDR3 protein. This table has about 200,000 distinct CDR3 sequences, approximately 18% appearing once. This clonotype came up many times. Antigen unknown. Time point defined: newly diagnosed GD, antithyroid drugs for less than 3 months. The authors made the TCR library using RNA they extracted from PBMCs. In addition, the sample was reused for a study of T cells in Graves' hyperthyroidism and ophthalmopathy. That study adds: The blood repertoire included most of the expanded thyroid clonotypes above 0.001.

The TCR was taken from a woman in her 30s with Graves disease. The sequencing here drew on peripheral blood mononuclear cells (PBMCs), taken at new diagnosis, from a patient treated with antithyroid drugs.

The CDR3 sequence: CASSYAGTSGGDTQYF. For the CDR3, the DNA is TGTGCCAGCAGTTATGCCGGGACTAGCGGAGGAGATACGCAGTATTTT. V gene TRBV11-2 combines with J gene TRBJ2-3, with TRBD2 matching over 11 bases. V trimming: 6 bases; J trimming: 5 bases; junction bases outside the gene matches: 10. The CDR3 totals 16 residues. Germline lookup yields CDR1 SGHAT and CDR2 FQNNGV.